The clone carrying this T cell receptor beta chain turned up a few times. Its antigen is unknown. This entry belongs to a study of blood T cells in healthy people across ages. Study conclusions and caveats: The long-lived group displayed more naive CD4+ cells, plus higher diversity, than the aged donors did. Per million T cells, TCR beta diversity dropped roughly linearly as age increased. In these data, TCR beta diversity tracked strongly with naive T cell percentage.

Alongside a J-beta primer mix, a sample-barcoded 5' primer served in a second PCR lasting about 6 to 11 cycles. Every individual sample yielded 2.5 million or more paired-end reads (each containing CDR3). One entry per CDR3 protein results from TCRdb running MiXCR on the 5' RACE reads. The table has 780,000 or so distinct CDR3 sequences, roughly 50% seen once. V gave up 6 bases and J gave up 3 bases; unmatched junction bases: 7. CDR3 length equals 15 residues. The germline CDR1 and CDR2 sequences are SGHTA and FQGNSA. This clonotype was obtained from a man older than 75 in good health. Sequencing was carried out using blood. The chain couples TRBV7-2 to TRBJ2-7; 11 bases match TRBD2. CDR3 amino acids: CASRQTSGGHYEQYF. The CDR3 coding sequence is TGTGCCAGCAGACAAACTAGCGGGGGCCACTACGAGCAGTACTTC.